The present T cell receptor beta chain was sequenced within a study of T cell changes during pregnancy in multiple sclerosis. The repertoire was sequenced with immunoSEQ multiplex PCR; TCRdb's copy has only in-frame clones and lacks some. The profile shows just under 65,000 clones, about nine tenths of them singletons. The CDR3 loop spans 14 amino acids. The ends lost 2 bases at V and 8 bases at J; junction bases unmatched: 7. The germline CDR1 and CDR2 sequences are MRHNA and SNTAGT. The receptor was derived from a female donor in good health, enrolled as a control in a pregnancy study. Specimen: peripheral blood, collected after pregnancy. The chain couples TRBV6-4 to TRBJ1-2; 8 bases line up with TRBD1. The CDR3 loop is CASSDPDRDGGYTF. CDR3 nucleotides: TGTGCCAGCAGTGACCCGGACAGGGACGGCGGCTACACCTTC.